These T cell receptor beta chains were read from a single sample in a study of long-term antiretroviral therapy in people with HIV. Only in-frame clones appear in the TCRdb table, and some are missing; sequencing was by immunoSEQ multiplex PCR. The table has some 28,000 clones, around 85% seen once. The sequenced sample was unsorted PBMCs, obtained 3 years after starting antiretroviral therapy. These receptors came from a man aged 35 to 55 with HIV. CDR3s include the opening cysteine and the closing phenylalanine or tryptophan. Each record gives: clone size, D gene, V gene, J gene, CDR3 DNA, CDR3 protein. The D gene is left open where the match is weak. Size is omitted from some rows. Given values are once, few, many or a class for expanded clones.

>.|.|TRBV10-2|TRBJ2-3
TGCGCCATCCGGGACTCTCGCACAGATACGCAGTATTTT
CAIRDSRTDTQYF
>.|.|TRBV25-1|TRBJ1-4
TGTGCCAGCAGTGAAAAGGGTGGAATTGGTGAAAAACTGTTTTTT
CASSEKGGIGEKLFF
>.|.|TRBV5-1|TRBJ2-5
TGCGCCAGCAGCTCGGTACCGACAGTTCAAGAGACCCAGTACTTC
CASSSVPTVQETQYF
>few|.|TRBV19|TRBJ2-7
TGTGCCAGTAAGGTACGGGGTTCCTACGAGCAGTACTTC
CASKVRGSYEQYF
>.|.|TRBV7-2|TRBJ1-5
TGTGCCAGCAGCTTCACTAATAGCAATCAGCCCCAGCATTTT
CASSFTNSNQPQHF
>.|TRBD1|TRBV6-1|TRBJ2-2
TGTGCCAGCAGGGGACAGGGAAGGACCGGGGAGCTGTTTTTT
CASRGQGRTGELFF
>.|.|TRBV29-1|TRBJ2-3
TGCAGCGTTGACAGCACTAGCACAGATACGCAGTATTTT
CSVDSTSTDTQYF
>.|TRBD1|TRBV5-5|TRBJ2-7
TGTGCCAGCAGCTCCGAGACAGGGGCCTCCTACGAGCAGTACTTC
CASSSETGASYEQYF
>.|.|TRBV2|TRBJ1-5
TGTGCCAGCACTAATCGCCCAGGGAGCAATCAGCCCCAGCATTTT
CASTNRPGSNQPQHF
>.|TRBD1|TRBV29-1|TRBJ2-3
TGCAGCGTTGTACTGGACAGGGGCGCAGATACGCAGTATTTT
CSVVLDRGADTQYF
>.|.|TRBV11-3|TRBJ2-1
TGTGCCAGCAGCTTAGATGGGGGGATAAACTCCTACAATGAGCAGTTCTTC
CASSLDGGINSYNEQFF
>.|.|TRBV5-1|TRBJ2-7
TGCGCCAGCAGCTTCGGCAGGGTACACGAGCAGTACTTC
CASSFGRVHEQYF
>.|.|TRBV18|TRBJ1-5
TGTGCCAGCTCACCGGGGGGGTGGAATCAGCCCCAGCATTTT
CASSPGGWNQPQHF
>.|.|TRBV10-3|TRBJ2-1
TGTGCCATCAGTGATGCTGATGAGCAGTTCTTC
CAISDADEQFF
>.|.|TRBV4-1|TRBJ1-2
TGCGCCAGCAGTCCGGGACCCTCTAACTATGGCTACACCTTC
CASSPGPSNYGYTF
>.|.|TRBV9|TRBJ2-7
TGTGCCAGCAGCCCAGGAGGGCATGGAAGCGAGCAGTACTTC
CASSPGGHGSEQYF
>.|TRBD2|TRBV7-9|TRBJ2-3
TGTGCCAGCAGCTTAAATGGACTAGTAGCAGATACGCAGTATTTT
CASSLNGLVADTQYF
>.|TRBD2|TRBV11-2|TRBJ2-7
TGTGCCAGCAGCTTAGGTAGCGGGAGCTCCTACGAGCAGTACTTC
CASSLGSGSSYEQYF
>.|.|TRBV5-1|TRBJ2-1
TGCGCCAGCAGCTTAGATCTCTCCTACAATGAGCAGTTCTTC
CASSLDLSYNEQFF
>.|TRBD1|TRBV28|TRBJ1-5
TGTGCCAGCAGTTCTACCGGACAGGCACAACAGCCCCAGCATTTT
CASSSTGQAQQPQHF
>few|TRBD2|TRBV19|TRBJ2-7
TGTGCCAGTAGTATGGCAGCGGGAGCCACCTACGAGCAGTACTTC
CASSMAAGATYEQYF
>once|TRBD2|TRBV9|TRBJ2-6
TGTGCCAGCAGCGCTATGACGGGGGGGCCGTTAGGGGCCAACGTCCTGACTTTC
CASSAMTGGPLGANVLTF
>.|.|TRBV5-1|TRBJ1-2
TGCGCCAGCAGCTTGGGTTGGGACAACTATGGCTACACCTTC
CASSLGWDNYGYTF
>.|.|TRBV5-6|TRBJ2-3
TGTGCCAGCAGCATCGACCCTAGCACAGATACGCAGTATTTT
CASSIDPSTDTQYF
>.|.|TRBV9|TRBJ2-3
TGTGCCAGCAGCGTATCTCAGAGTACCTTTGCCACAGATACGCAGTATTTT
CASSVSQSTFATDTQYF
>.|.|TRBV27|TRBJ2-3
TGTGCCAGCAGTCTCTTGCTGACACAGGGAGGCACAGATACGCAGTATTTT
CASSLLLTQGGTDTQYF
>.|.|TRBV10-3|TRBJ1-2
TGTGCCATCAGTGAGCAACTACGGGGTAATGGCTACACCTTC
CAISEQLRGNGYTF
>.|.|TRBV6-5|TRBJ2-2
TGTGCCAGCAGTCGCCTGGGAACCGGGGAGCTGTTTTTT
CASSRLGTGELFF
>.|TRBD1|TRBV9|TRBJ1-2
TGTGCCAGCAGCGTAGCAGAAGACAGGGCCCCTGGTAAAGGCTACACCTTC
CASSVAEDRAPGKGYTF
>.|TRBD2|TRBV11-2|TRBJ2-3
TGTGCCAGCTCAGCGGGGTTTAGCACAGATACGCAGTATTTT
CASSAGFSTDTQYF
>.|TRBD1|TRBV10-3|TRBJ2-2
TGTGCCATCGGGGGACAGTCGAACACCGGGGAGCTGTTTTTT
CAIGGQSNTGELFF
>few|.|TRBV2|TRBJ1-2
TGTGCCAGCAGTGAACGGCACAGCTATGGCTACACCTTC
CASSERHSYGYTF
>once|TRBD1|TRBV30|TRBJ2-2
TGTGCCTGGAGTGTACAGGGGGCGGCCACCGGGGAGCTGTTTTTT
CAWSVQGAATGELFF
>.|.|TRBV5-1|TRBJ1-5
TGCGCCAGCAGCTTGGGGGGTCACAATCAGCCCCAGCATTTT
CASSLGGHNQPQHF
>.|TRBD1|TRBV6-5|TRBJ1-5
TGTGCCAGCAGTGGGAGCAGGGGGGTGAATCAGCCCCAGCATTTT
CASSGSRGVNQPQHF
>.|.|TRBV6-4|TRBJ2-3
TGTGCCAGCAGTGACCCTTACCAACCCAACCGCCAGGGTAGCCCAGATACGCAGTATTTT
CASSDPYQPNRQGSPDTQYF
>.|TRBD2|TRBV7-9|TRBJ2-1
TGTGCCAGCAGCATACCCGGGACTAGCGTGACTGAGCAGTTCTTC
CASSIPGTSVTEQFF
>.|TRBD2|TRBV4-2|TRBJ2-5
TGTGCCAGCAGCCAAGATGTGGCTAGCGGGAGAGGGAAGACCCAGTACTTC
CASSQDVASGRGKTQYF
>.|.|TRBV30|TRBJ2-1
TGTGCCTGGAGCGGTGGCAATGAGCAGTTCTTC
CAWSGGNEQFF
>once|.|TRBV30|TRBJ2-7
TGTGCCTGGAGCGAATTGGGGCAGGGAGTCTACGAGCAGTACTTC
CAWSELGQGVYEQYF
>.|TRBD1|TRBV6-1|TRBJ1-2
TGTGCCAGCAGTTCCGGGACAGGGGCAGGCTATGGCTACACCTTC
CASSSGTGAGYGYTF
>.|TRBD2|TRBV9|TRBJ2-3
TGTGCCAGCAGCGTGACTAGCGGGAGGGCCCTCGCAGATACGCAGTATTTT
CASSVTSGRALADTQYF
>.|.|TRBV6-5|TRBJ2-2
TGTGCCAGCGAACCCCTAGGCGGAACCGGGGAGCTGTTTTTT
CASEPLGGTGELFF
>.|.|TRBV7-2|TRBJ2-7
TGTGCCAGCAGCATGGATAGCTTAAACCGCTACGAGCAGTACTTC
CASSMDSLNRYEQYF
>.|.|TRBV10-2|TRBJ1-2
TGCGCCAGCAGCAGAGATGGGGGAGGCCGTGGCTACACCTTC
CASSRDGGGRGYTF
>.|TRBD2|TRBV6-5|TRBJ2-1
TGTGCCAGCAGCAGTAGCGGGAGACCCTACAATGAGCAGTTCTTC
CASSSSGRPYNEQFF
>.|.|TRBV7-9|TRBJ2-7
TGTGCCAGCAGCACGGGGGAGCGACAGGTCTACGAGCAGTACTTC
CASSTGERQVYEQYF
>.|TRBD1|TRBV7-2|TRBJ2-7
TGTGCCAGCATGGGGGCCACAGGGGGACCGTCCTACGAGCAGTACTTC
CASMGATGGPSYEQYF